A selection of T cell receptor beta chains follows, all from one sample in a study of blood T cells in healthy people across ages. TCRdb reprocessed the 5' RACE reads via MiXCR and lists one record per CDR3 protein. The sample lists about 1.4 million distinct CDR3 sequences, 55% to 75% occurring once. The sample was blood. These receptor sequences come from a young man in good health. The conserved cysteine and the conserved F or W are not part of the CDR3 here. A D gene is named only where the DNA matches it firmly.

d_gene: TRBD2
j_gene: TRBJ2-3
v_gene: TRBV29-1
CDR3aa: SVEGGSDTQY

d_gene: TRBD2
j_gene: TRBJ2-7
v_gene: TRBV4-1
CDR3aa: ASSHLSGGAGEQY

d_gene: -
j_gene: -
v_gene: TRBV5-1
CDR3aa: ASSLSPGHLYEQY

d_gene: -
j_gene: TRBJ2-5
v_gene: TRBV2
CDR3aa: ASSPLGRDQETQY

d_gene: -
j_gene: TRBJ2-7
v_gene: TRBV5-1
CDR3aa: ASSSRGWGSYEQY

d_gene: TRBD2
j_gene: TRBJ2-1
v_gene: TRBV27
CDR3aa: ASSQGTSGSSEQF

d_gene: -
j_gene: TRBJ1-1
v_gene: TRBV2
CDR3aa: ASSEDTGSTEAF

d_gene: TRBD1
j_gene: TRBJ2-3
v_gene: TRBV6-4
CDR3aa: ASSHDRETDTQY

d_gene: TRBD2
j_gene: TRBJ2-7
v_gene: TRBV29-1
CDR3aa: SVYSGMYEQY

d_gene: -
j_gene: TRBJ2-1
v_gene: TRBV6-5
CDR3aa: ASSNYRVNEQF

d_gene: TRBD1
j_gene: TRBJ2-7
v_gene: TRBV15
CDR3aa: ATSVGQGLLNEQY

d_gene: -
j_gene: TRBJ1-1
v_gene: TRBV4-1
CDR3aa: ASSQDTTNTEAF

d_gene: -
j_gene: TRBJ1-6
v_gene: TRBV4-3
CDR3aa: ASSRGGDSPLH

d_gene: -
j_gene: TRBJ2-1
v_gene: TRBV20-1
CDR3aa: SARRRAGSYNEQF

d_gene: TRBD2
j_gene: TRBJ2-7
v_gene: TRBV7-9
CDR3aa: ASSLGSSGATYEQY

d_gene: -
j_gene: TRBJ2-6
v_gene: TRBV3-1
CDR3aa: ASSLVLSTGANVLT

d_gene: TRBD1
j_gene: TRBJ1-5
v_gene: TRBV4-3
CDR3aa: ASSKDRAANQPQH

d_gene: TRBD1
j_gene: TRBJ2-7
v_gene: TRBV4-3
CDR3aa: ASSPLGQGKQY

d_gene: -
j_gene: TRBJ1-2
v_gene: TRBV7-9
CDR3aa: ASSSIRDRWLST

d_gene: TRBD2
j_gene: TRBJ2-1
v_gene: TRBV13
CDR3aa: ASSDRGGPYNEQF

d_gene: -
j_gene: TRBJ2-3
v_gene: TRBV3-1
CDR3aa: ASSPTGAPAANTDTQY

d_gene: -
j_gene: -
v_gene: TRBV20-1
CDR3aa: SAPGTKVEQY

d_gene: -
j_gene: TRBJ1-2
v_gene: TRBV29-1
CDR3aa: SVAPRQDLNYGYT

d_gene: -
j_gene: TRBJ2-5
v_gene: TRBV25-1
CDR3aa: ASSELGDKEETQY

d_gene: -
j_gene: TRBJ1-1
v_gene: TRBV20-1
CDR3aa: SAKAGMNTEAF

d_gene: -
j_gene: TRBJ2-7
v_gene: TRBV7-6
CDR3aa: ASSKDFQSEQY

d_gene: -
j_gene: TRBJ2-1
v_gene: TRBV15
CDR3aa: ATSVRRAYNEQF

d_gene: -
j_gene: TRBJ1-1
v_gene: TRBV29-1
CDR3aa: SADEGGTEAF

d_gene: -
j_gene: TRBJ1-2
v_gene: TRBV12-3/TRBV12-4
CDR3aa: ASTPGGRANYGYT

d_gene: TRBD1
j_gene: TRBJ1-2
v_gene: TRBV9
CDR3aa: ASSVGRDRELSGGYT

d_gene: TRBD1
j_gene: TRBJ1-1
v_gene: TRBV5-1
CDR3aa: ASSWGDRDTEAF

d_gene: TRBD1
j_gene: TRBJ1-2
v_gene: TRBV7-9
CDR3aa: ASSLLGGGYT

d_gene: TRBD1
j_gene: TRBJ1-4
v_gene: TRBV29-1
CDR3aa: SVQGALTNEKLF

d_gene: -
j_gene: TRBJ2-5
v_gene: TRBV12-3/TRBV12-4
CDR3aa: ASRSSAGRLETQY

d_gene: TRBD2
j_gene: TRBJ2-7
v_gene: TRBV20-1
CDR3aa: SAQFPGLAVNYEQY

d_gene: TRBD1
j_gene: TRBJ1-2
v_gene: TRBV7-9
CDR3aa: ASSPSSTGTNYGYT

d_gene: -
j_gene: TRBJ1-2
v_gene: TRBV27
CDR3aa: ASSFSRSGGYT

d_gene: TRBD1
j_gene: TRBJ2-7
v_gene: TRBV12-3/TRBV12-4
CDR3aa: ASSLRTGGLSEQY